These 11 T cell receptor beta chains share one sample of origin, sequenced in a study of blood T cell repertoires in COVID-19. Only in-frame clones appear in the TCRdb table, and some are missing; sequencing was by immunoSEQ multiplex PCR. This sample has more than 200,000 clones; 87% occur once, and the top ten carry under 4%. The specimen was peripheral blood. The receptors shown here come from a young man with active or convalescent COVID-19.

The chain has TRBV12-3 or TRBV12-4 and TRBJ1-5; TRBD1 is a possible D gene (5 bases). The CDR3 has 12 amino acids. Trimming took 6 bases from V and 11 from J, leaving 14 bases between them. For the CDR3, the DNA is TGTGCCAGCAGCTACAAAGGGGCGACCCAGCATTTT. Protein product: CASSYKGATQHF.

This clone was picked up a small number of times. This sequence joins TRBV6-5 and TRBJ1-5; weak D call: TRBD1 (5 bases). Trimming left V 5 bases short and J 5 bases short, with 13 bases between. CDR1 and CDR2 from the germline V gene are MNHEY and SVGAGI. The CDR3 length is 14 residues. The CDR3 DNA reads as TGTGCCAGCAGTCCCCTCCAGGGCGATCAGCCCCAGCATTTT. It codes for CASSPLQGDQPQHF.

The rearrangement uses TRBV28 and TRBJ2-5; no clear D gene. The ends were cut back, 7 bases at V and 9 bases at J, with 12 bases in the middle. CDR1 MDHEN and CDR2 SYDVKM come from the germline V gene. The CDR3 covers 11 residues. The CDR3 here is CASTDLAAQYF. In DNA, the CDR3 is TGTGCCAGCACCGACCTCGCGGCCCAGTACTTC.

V usage is TRBV11-3 and J usage is TRBJ2-1, with a tentative D call TRBD2 (6 bases). Trimming took off 5 bases at V and 5 bases at J, with 10 bases between the two ends. The CDR3 is made up of 13 amino acids. Germline V gene data show CDR1 as SGHNT and CDR2 as YENEEA. DNA for the CDR3: TGTGCCAGCAGCCCGCGGGATAACAATGAGCAGTTCTTC. It translates to CASSPRDNNEQFF.

The chain couples TRBV27 to TRBJ2-1; D possibly corresponds to TRBD2 (6 bases). The CDR3 totals 15 residues. With 2 bases removed from V and 1 base from J, the gap between germline ends came to 9 bases. The germline CDR1 and CDR2 sequences are MNHEY and SMNVEV (reference sequence). The CDR3 spells CASSLRESSYNEQFF. For the CDR3, the DNA is TGTGCCAGCAGTTTACGGGAGTCTTCCTACAATGAGCAGTTCTTC.

J is TRBJ2-3 and V is TRBV7-9, with 7 bases matching TRBD2. The CDR3 consists of 16 residues. Trimming cost V 5 bases and J 2 bases; bases outside gene matches: 10. CDR1 is SEHNR and CDR2 is FQNEAQ in the germline V gene (reference sequence). CDR3 in DNA: TGTGCCAGCAGCCCACACGTGCAGCGGGACACAGATACGCAGTATTTT. Protein sequence: CASSPHVQRDTDTQYF.

The chain employs TRBV7-9 and TRBJ2-2; 7 bases are a match to TRBD1. The CDR3 extends over 14 amino acids. CDR1 SEHNR and CDR2 FQNEAQ come from the germline V gene (reference sequence). With V trimmed by 7 bases and J by 7 bases, 9 bases remained unmatched. The CDR3 DNA reads as TGTGCCAGCACCGGGGACAGTTTAGTCGGGGAGCTGTTTTTT. Encoded protein: CASTGDSLVGELFF.

The chain has TRBV28 and TRBJ1-6; D gene unclear. The V gene's germline CDR1 is MDHEN and CDR2 SYDVKM. The CDR3 is 13 residues long. Between the trimmed V and J ends, which lost 6 bases and 9 bases, there was a span of 12 bases. This chain's CDR3 is CASSWERVSPLHF. CDR3 DNA sequence: TGTGCCAGCAGCTGGGAGAGGGTTTCACCCCTCCACTTT.

The chain carries TRBV9 and TRBJ2-7; 7 bases agree with TRBD1. This CDR3 is built from 16 residues. V lost 4 bases to trimming and J lost 0 bases; unmatched junction nucleotides: 10. Germline V gives CDR1 SGDLS, CDR2 YYNGEE. CDR3 sequence: CASSPQTGIDSYEQYF. CDR3 DNA: TGTGCCAGCAGCCCCCAGACAGGGATCGACTCCTACGAGCAGTACTTC.

This chain connects TRBV4-1 to TRBJ2-7; 7 bases line up with TRBD2. Germline CDR1 is MGHRA and CDR2 is YSYEKL. The CDR3 length is 13 residues. J was trimmed by 3 bases and V by 3 bases; bases with no gene match: 2. The CDR3 here is CASSHGLVYEQYF. The CDR3 DNA follows: TGCGCCAGCAGCCACGGACTAGTCTACGAGCAGTACTTC.

The chain recombines TRBV6-5 with TRBJ2-3; maybe TRBD2 (6 bases). This CDR3 is built from 16 residues. The ends were cut back, 2 bases at V and 2 bases at J, with 14 bases in the middle. Germline-derived CDR1 and CDR2 are MNHEY and SVGAGI. CDR3 protein: CASSYRRELVTDTQYF. As DNA, the CDR3 is TGTGCCAGCAGTTACCGTCGGGAGCTCGTCACAGATACGCAGTATTTT.